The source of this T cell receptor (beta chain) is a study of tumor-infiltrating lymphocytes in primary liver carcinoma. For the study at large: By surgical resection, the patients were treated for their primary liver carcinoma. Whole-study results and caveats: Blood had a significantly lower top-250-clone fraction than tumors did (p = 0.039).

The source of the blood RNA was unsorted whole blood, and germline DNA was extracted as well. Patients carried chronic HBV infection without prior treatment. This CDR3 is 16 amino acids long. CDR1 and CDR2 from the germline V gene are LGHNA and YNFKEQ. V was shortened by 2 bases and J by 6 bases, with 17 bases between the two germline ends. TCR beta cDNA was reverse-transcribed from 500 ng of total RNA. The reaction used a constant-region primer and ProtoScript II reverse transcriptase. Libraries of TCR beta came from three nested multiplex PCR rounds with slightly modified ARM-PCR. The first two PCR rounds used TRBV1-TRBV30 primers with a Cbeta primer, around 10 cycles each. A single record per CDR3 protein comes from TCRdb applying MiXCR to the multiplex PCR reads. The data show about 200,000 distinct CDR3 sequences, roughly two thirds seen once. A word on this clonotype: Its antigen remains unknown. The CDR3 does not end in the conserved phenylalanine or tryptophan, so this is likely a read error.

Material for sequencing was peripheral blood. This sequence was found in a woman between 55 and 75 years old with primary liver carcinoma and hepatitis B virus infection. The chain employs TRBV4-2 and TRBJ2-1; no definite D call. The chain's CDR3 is CASSQLESERRNEQFL. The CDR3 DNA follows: TGTGCCAGCAGCCAACTGGAAAGCGAGAGGCGCAATGAGCAGTTCTTG.